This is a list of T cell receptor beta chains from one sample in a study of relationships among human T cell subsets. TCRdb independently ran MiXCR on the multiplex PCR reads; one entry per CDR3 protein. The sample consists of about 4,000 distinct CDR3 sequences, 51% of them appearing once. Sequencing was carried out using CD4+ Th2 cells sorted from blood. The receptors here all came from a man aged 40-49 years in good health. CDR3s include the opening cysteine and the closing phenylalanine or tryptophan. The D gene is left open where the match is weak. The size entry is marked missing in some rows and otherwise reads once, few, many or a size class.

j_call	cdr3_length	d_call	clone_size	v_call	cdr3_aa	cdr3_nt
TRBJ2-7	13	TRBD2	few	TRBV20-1	CRAGGEGHWEQYF	TGCAGGGCCGGGGGGGAGGGCCACTGGGAGCAGTACTTC
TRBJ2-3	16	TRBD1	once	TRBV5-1	CASSIQTGLTTDTQYF	TGCGCCAGCAGCATACAGACAGGGCTAACGACAGATACGCAGTATTTT
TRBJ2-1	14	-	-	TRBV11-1	CASSQRANPWEQFF	TGTGCCAGCAGCCAGAGGGCTAACCCGTGGGAGCAGTTCTTC
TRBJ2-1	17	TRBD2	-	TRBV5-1	CASGVNRSGVTHNEQFF	TGCGCCAGCGGCGTTAACCGTAGCGGGGTGACGCACAATGAGCAGTTCTTC
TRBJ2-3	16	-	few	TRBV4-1	CASSQDGSSPTDTQYF	TGCGCCAGCAGCCAAGATGGGTCCTCCCCCACAGATACGCAGTATTTT
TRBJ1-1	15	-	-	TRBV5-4	CASSKAGTPNTEAFF	TGCGCCAGCAGCAAAGCCGGGACACCGAACACTGAAGCTTTCTTT
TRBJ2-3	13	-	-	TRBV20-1	CSARGGGPDTQYF	TGCAGTGCTAGAGGGGGAGGACCAGATACGCAGTATTTT
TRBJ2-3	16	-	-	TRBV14	CASSQDGTLLTNTQYF	TGTGCCAGCAGCCAAGATGGTACCCTTCTCACAAATACGCAGTATTTT
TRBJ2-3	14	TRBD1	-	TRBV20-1	CSARGQGRTDTQYF	TGCAGTGCTAGAGGACAGGGCCGCACAGATACGCAGTATTTT
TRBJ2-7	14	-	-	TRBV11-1	CASSRTGSSYEQYF	TGTGCCAGCAGCCGGACGGGGAGCTCCTACGAGCAGTACTTC
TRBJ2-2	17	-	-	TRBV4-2	CASSQERLVLSAGELFF	TGTGCCAGCAGCCAAGAAAGGCTAGTCTTATCGGCCGGGGAGCTGTTTTTT
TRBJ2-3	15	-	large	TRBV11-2	CASSLEGVSTDTQYF	TGTGCCAGCAGCTTAGAAGGTGTGAGCACAGATACGCAGTATTTT
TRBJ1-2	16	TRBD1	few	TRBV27	CASSRTKDRDLYGYTF	TGTGCCAGCAGTAGGACCAAAGACAGGGATCTCTATGGCTACACCTTC
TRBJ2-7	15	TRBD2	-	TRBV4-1	CASSQGLAPSYEQYF	TGCGCCAGCAGCCAAGGACTAGCCCCCTCCTACGAGCAGTACTTC
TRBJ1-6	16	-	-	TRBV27	CASSSSAGVGNSPLHF	TGTGCCAGCAGTTCCTCGGCAGGGGTTGGTAATTCACCCCTCCACTTT
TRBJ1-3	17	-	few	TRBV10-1	CASSAGGKTASGNTIYF	TGCGCCAGCAGTGCGGGGGGCAAAACGGCATCTGGAAACACCATATATTTT
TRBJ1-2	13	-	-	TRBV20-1	CSARVPASYGYTF	TGCAGTGCTAGAGTCCCCGCCTCCTATGGCTACACCTTC
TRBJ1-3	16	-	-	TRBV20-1	CSASVHFNYSGNTIYF	TGCAGTGCTAGTGTGCACTTCAATTACTCTGGAAACACCATATATTTT
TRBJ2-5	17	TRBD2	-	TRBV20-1	CSARDLREGGLQETQYF	TGCAGTGCTAGAGATCTGCGGGAGGGGGGCCTCCAAGAGACCCAGTACTTC
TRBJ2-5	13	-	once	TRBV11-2	CASSLDWQETQYF	TGTGCCAGCAGCTTAGATTGGCAAGAGACCCAGTACTTC
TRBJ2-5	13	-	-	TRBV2	CASRTVFQETQYF	TGTGCCAGCAGGACAGTTTTCCAAGAGACCCAGTACTTC
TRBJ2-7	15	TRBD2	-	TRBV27	CASRNGGAHIYEQYF	TGTGCCAGCAGAAACGGGGGGGCCCACATCTACGAGCAGTACTTC
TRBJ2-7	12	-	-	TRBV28	CASVRYSYEQYF	TGTGCCAGCGTGCGGTACTCCTACGAGCAGTACTTC
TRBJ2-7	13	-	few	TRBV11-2	CASSLATPYEQYF	TGTGCCAGCAGCTTAGCAACACCCTACGAGCAGTACTTC
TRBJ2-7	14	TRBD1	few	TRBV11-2	CASSLRDRGPAGDF	TGTGCCAGCAGCCTGCGGGACAGGGGGCCAGCCGGGGACTTC